The 22 T cell receptor beta chains given below trace back to one sample, sequenced in a study of T cell repertoires in cytomegalovirus infection. One entry per CDR3 protein results from TCRdb running MiXCR on the reads. The sample lists some 440,000 distinct CDR3 sequences; approximately 31% were seen once. Sample: PBMCs. These receptors originate from a human donor in good health (CMV status not recorded). Some clones in this sample may be carry-over from other donors' samples.

The V and J genes are TRBV2 and TRBJ2-7; 10 bases fit TRBD1. The CDR3 extends over 15 amino acids. V trimming: 6 bases; J trimming: 2 bases; junction bases outside the gene matches: 7. CDR1 and CDR2 (germline): SNHLY, FYNNEI. For the CDR3, the DNA is TGTGCCAGCAGCCAATACGGGACAGGGGCCTACGAGCAGTACTTC. It encodes CASSQYGTGAYEQYF.

In regard to this clonotype: This may stem from a read error, because a much larger clone lies one nucleotide away. The rearrangement links TRBV7-2 to TRBJ2-1, with D hard to call. Looked up from germline, CDR1 is SGHTA and CDR2 is FQGNSA. This CDR3 has 14 residues. The CDR3 bases are TGTGCCATCAGCTTAGCCCTAACTTACAATGAGCAGTTCTTC. Its protein product is CAISLALTYNEQFF.

The V gene is TRBV2, the J gene TRBJ2-4; the D is unclear. CDR3 size: 16 residues. Trimming cost V 10 bases and J 0 bases, with 19 bases left between them. Germline CDR1 SNHLY, CDR2 FYNNEI. The chain's CDR3 is CANPRAKPIAKNIQYF. The CDR3 DNA reads TGTGCCAATCCACGGGCCAAACCTATAGCCAAAAACATTCAGTACTTC. Full variable domain (rest looked up from reference TRBV2 and TRBJ2-4): EPEVTQTPSHQVTQMGQEVILRCVPISNHLYFYWYRQILGQKVEFLVSFYNNEISEKSEIFDDQFSVERPDGSNFTLKIRSTKLEDSAMYFCANPRAKPIAKNIQYFGAGTRLSVL.

The gene calls are TRBV28 and TRBJ2-3, with 11 bases fitting TRBD1. CDR1 and CDR2 (germline): MDHEN, SYDVKM. Unmatched junction bases numbered 6, after V lost 6 bases and J lost 4 bases. The CDR3 sequence is 15 residues long. The CDR3 DNA follows: TGTGCCAGCAGAACGGGGGGACAGGGGGCAGATACGCAGTATTTT. Its translation is CASRTGGQGADTQYF. Together with reference TRBV28 and TRBJ2-3, the CDR3 gives the full variable domain: DVKVTQSSRYLVKRTGEKVFLECVQDMDHENMFWYRQDPGLGLRLIYFSYDVKMKEKGDIPEGYSVSREKKERFSLILESASTNQTSMYLCASRTGGQGADTQYFGPGTRLTVL.

V gene TRBV6-2 or TRBV6-3 combines with J gene TRBJ2-1, with D tentatively TRBD1 (5 bases). Germline V gene data show CDR1 as MNHEY and CDR2 as SVGEGT. CDR3 size: 15 residues. V lost 6 bases, J lost 6 bases, and 18 bases lay in between. The CDR3 DNA follows: TGTGCCAGCAGCCACACCCTAGACAGTCGCAATGAGCAGTTCTTC. Protein sequence: CASSHTLDSRNEQFF.

This clonotype was counted a few times. The rearrangement joins TRBV6-1 to TRBJ2-7; D unclear. V shed 5 bases and J shed 1 base, with 9 bases lying between them. The germline V gene has CDR1 MNHNS and CDR2 SASEGT. This CDR3 is 13 amino acids long. CDR3 sequence: CASSSPSSYEQYF. The CDR3 nucleotides read TGTGCCAGCAGTTCTCCCTCGTCCTACGAGCAGTACTTC.

The table lists this clonotype with a few counts. The CDR3 region is CASSLNWSEQYF. CDR3 DNA sequence: TGTGCCAGCAGCTTAAATTGGAGCGAGCAGTACTTC. The rearrangement links TRBV7-2 to TRBJ2-7; no clear D gene. The germline gives CDR1 SGHTA, CDR2 FQGNSA. Trimming removed 2 bases from V and 6 bases from J, with 8 bases in between. This CDR3 spans 12 amino acids. Looking up the rest from reference TRBV7-2 and TRBJ2-7 gives the full variable domain: GAGVSQSPSNKVTEKGKDVELRCDPISGHTALYWYRQSLGQGLEFLIYFQGNSAPDKSGLPSDRFSAERTGGSVSTLTIQRTQQEDSAVYLCASSLNWSEQYFGPGTRLTVT.

This clonotype was observed a few times. The chain links TRBV2 to TRBJ2-3; D remains unclear. This CDR3 contains 12 residues. V was shortened by 2 bases and J by 7 bases, with 7 bases between the two germline ends. The germline gives CDR1 SNHLY, CDR2 FYNNEI. The DNA of the CDR3 is TGTGCCAGCAGTGAATCCGGGTATACGCAGTATTTT. This encodes CASSESGYTQYF.

This clonotype showed up just a few times. The chain is built from TRBV2 and TRBJ1-1; D not resolved. The CDR3 is 14 amino acids. V lost 7 bases, J lost 0 bases, and 12 bases lay in between. Germline V gives CDR1 SNHLY, CDR2 FYNNEI. Here the CDR3 reads CASTVPPLNTEAFF. The CDR3 DNA reads as TGTGCCAGCACCGTACCTCCCCTGAACACTGAAGCTTTCTTT.

V is TRBV11-2 and J is TRBJ2-3; possibly TRBD1 or TRBD2 for D (5 bases each). The CDR3 has 16 residues. Germline V gene lookup returns CDR1 SGHAT and CDR2 FQNNGV. Trimming took off 0 bases at V and 1 base at J, with 11 bases between the two ends. The CDR3, as DNA: TGTGCCAGCAGCTTAGACGGACTGGGGGGCACAGATACGCAGTATTTT. Protein: CASSLDGLGGTDTQYF.

The gene calls are TRBV5-1 and TRBJ1-1; D unresolved. The V end lost 3 bases, the J end lost 1 base, and 7 bases lay between the germline ends. The V gene's germline CDR1 is SGHRS and CDR2 YFSETQ. The length of the CDR3 is 13 residues. The CDR3 loop reads CASSSDPNTEAFF. In nucleotides, the CDR3 is TGCGCCAGCAGCTCCGACCCGAACACTGAAGCTTTCTTT.

V and J are TRBV7-9 and TRBJ1-4; D not resolved. This CDR3 contains 16 residues. The germline V gene encodes CDR1 SEHNR and CDR2 FQNEAQ (reference sequence). The V end lost 1 base, the J end lost 10 bases, and 19 bases lay between the germline ends. The chain's CDR3 is CASSLEGQERAGKLFF. The CDR3 nucleotides are TGTGCCAGCAGCTTAGAAGGGCAAGAGAGGGCCGGAAAACTGTTTTTT. The complete variable domain, with remaining parts taken from reference TRBV7-9 and TRBJ1-4, reads DTGVSQNPRHKITKRGQNVTFRCDPISEHNRLYWYRQTLGQGPEFLTYFQNEAQLEKSRLLSDRFSAERPKGSFSTLEIQRTEQGDSAMYLCASSLEGQERAGKLFFGSGTQLSVL.

This clonotype was seen a few times. The V and J genes are TRBV6-2 or TRBV6-3 and TRBJ1-2; D is perhaps TRBD1 (6 bases). Germline loops: CDR1 MNHEY, CDR2 SVGEGT. With 8 bases removed from V and 6 bases from J, the gap between germline ends came to 13 bases. CDR3 length equals 12 residues. CDR3 loop: CASSAGANGYTF. The CDR3 DNA sequence: TGTGCCAGCTCCGCAGGGGCAAATGGCTACACCTTC.

Regarding this clonotype: Just one base apart from a much larger clone, this may be a read error. This CDR3 reads CASSEDRPSWGTDTQYF. The CDR3, as DNA: TGTGCCAGCAGTGAAGATCGCCCCAGCTGGGGGACAGATACGCAGTATTTT. The V gene is TRBV6-1, the J gene TRBJ2-3; D might be TRBD1 or TRBD2, each matching 5 bases. Germline loops: CDR1 MNHNS, CDR2 SASEGT. Deletions cut 1 base from V and 3 bases from J, with 17 bases between. The CDR3 totals 17 residues.

Concerning this clonotype: This may be a read error, as it is one base from a much larger clone. CDR3 in amino acids: CASSFDSYAINYGYTF. CDR3 in DNA: TGTGCCAGCAGCTTTGACAGCTACGCAATTAACTATGGCTACACCTTC. J is TRBJ1-2 and V is TRBV7-6; D possibly corresponds to TRBD1 (5 bases). CDR3 length: 16 amino acids. Germline V gene sequence: CDR1 SGHVS, CDR2 FNYEAQ. V was pared by 3 bases and J by 1 base, with 15 bases between. Full variable domain (rest looked up from reference TRBV7-6 and TRBJ1-2): GAGVSQSPRYKVTKRGQDVALRCDPISGHVSLYWYRQALGQGPEFLTYFNYEAQQDKSGLPNDRFSAERPEGSISTLTIQRTEQRDSAMYRCASSFDSYAINYGYTFGSGTRLTVV.

The V gene is TRBV7-3, the J gene TRBJ2-2, with 8 bases aligning to TRBD1. Unmatched junction bases numbered 0, after V lost 2 bases and J lost 4 bases. This CDR3 is 14 amino acids long. CDR1 is SGHTA, CDR2 FQGTGA, per germline. DNA for the CDR3: TGTGCCAGCAGCTTAGGGACAGGCACCGGGGAGCTGTTTTTT. Protein product: CASSLGTGTGELFF.

CDR3 sequence reads: CSAIPGLRQETQYF. CDR3 sequence (DNA): TGCAGTGCTATCCCGGGACTACGCCAAGAGACCCAGTACTTC. V is TRBV20-1 and J is TRBJ2-5; TRBD2 matches at 7 bases. The germline V gene has CDR1 DFQATT and CDR2 SNEGSKA (reference sequence). The CDR3 loop spans 14 amino acids. V was pared by 4 bases and J by 1 base, with 6 bases of the junction left unmatched.

About this clonotype itself: An end of the junction does not agree with germline; a read error may underlie this. J is TRBJ1-4 and V is TRBV6-5; a weak D match, TRBD1 (5 bases). Germline-derived CDR1 and CDR2 are MNHEY and SVGAGI. The CDR3 totals 17 residues. The CDR3 here is CSSSYSRDQVANEKLFF. DNA for the CDR3: TGTTCCAGCAGTTACTCCAGGGATCAGGTGGCTAATGAAAAACTGTTTTTT.

This sequence joins TRBV7-8 and TRBJ2-7, with 7 bases fitting TRBD1. The CDR3 length is 12 residues. The V gene's germline CDR1 is SGHVS and CDR2 FQNEAQ. Trimming at V came to 5 bases and at J to 11 bases, leaving 9 bases not matched to a gene. The CDR3 nucleotides read TGTGCCAGCAGCCCCCGGACAGGCCTTAAGTACTTC. Translating gives CASSPRTGLKYF.

This clonotype appeared a few times. The V call is TRBV11-2, the J call TRBJ1-1; D is possibly TRBD1 (5 bases). V shed 10 bases and J shed 4 bases, with 16 bases lying between them. CDR3 size: 13 residues. Germline-derived CDR1 and CDR2 are SGHAT and FQNNGV. CDR3 nucleotides: TGTGCCACCTCCACCCGGGGGGTCACTGAAGCTTTCTTT. It translates to CATSTRGVTEAFF.

This clonotype was picked up many times. The genes are TRBV7-8 and TRBJ1-5; 9 nucleotides line up with TRBD1. The germline CDR1 and CDR2 sequences are SGHVS and FQNEAQ. V lost 4 bases to trimming and J lost 0 bases; unmatched junction nucleotides: 16. This CDR3 contains 20 residues. CDR3 region: CASSSGGLGQGWYSNQPQHF. In DNA form, the CDR3 reads TGTGCCAGCAGCTCAGGGGGTTTGGGACAGGGTTGGTATAGCAATCAGCCCCAGCATTTT.

This clonotype occurred many times. The chain has TRBV7-8 and TRBJ2-5; D may be TRBD1 (6 bases). V lost 8 bases and J lost 4, with 11 bases in between. Germline V gives CDR1 SGHVS, CDR2 FQNEAQ. The CDR3 contains 12 residues. CDR3 bases: TGTGCCAGCCTGCCAGGGGTAGAGACCCAGTACTTC. It translates to CASLPGVETQYF.